Below, 5 T cell receptor beta chains from the same sample are listed, as sequenced in a study of shared clonotypes between healthy human individuals (dated by TCRdb to about 2020). The method behind the library was the immunoSEQ multiplex PCR assay. The clones in this table, taken by TCRdb from immuneACCESS, are in-frame only. Not every clone is retained; where verified, under half of the shortfall comes from an unresolved V gene, and the cause of the rest is unknown. The sample table holds fewer than 3 million clones, of which 92% were seen once. The ten largest clones add up to roughly 0.34% of the sample. The sample consisted of naive CD4+ T cells from PBMCs. Reading the label with the study, this specimen's cell subset or site is: CD45RA+ positively selected. These receptors came from a man aged 18 to 35 in good health. Some clones in this sample may be carry-over from other donors' samples.

The genes are TRBV15 and TRBJ1-4; TRBD1 matches at 9 bases. V shed 3 bases and J 8 bases; nucleotides not matched to a gene: 4. Germline V gene data show CDR1 as LNHNV and CDR2 as YYDKDF (reference sequence). This CDR3 is 14 amino acids long. The CDR3 is CATSRDRGSEKLFF. The CDR3 bases are TGTGCCACCAGCAGGGACAGGGGTAGCGAAAAACTGTTTTTT.

The chain employs TRBV11-2 and TRBJ2-2; 8 bases map to TRBD1. CDR1 is SGHAT, CDR2 FQNNGV, per germline. With V trimmed by 4 bases and J by 7 bases, 5 bases remained unmatched. The CDR3 spans 14 residues. The CDR3: CASSSLQGGGELFF. CDR3 DNA: TGTGCCAGCAGCTCACTACAGGGGGGCGGGGAGCTGTTTTTT.

The chain carries TRBV11-2 and TRBJ2-1, with D possibly TRBD1 on 5 matching bases. The V end lost 2 bases, the J end lost 1 base, and 9 bases lay between the germline ends. Germline values: CDR1 SGHAT, CDR2 FQNNGV. CDR3 size: 15 residues. The CDR3 DNA sequence: TGTGCCAGCAGCTTATTGGGGCAATCCTACAATGAGCAGTTCTTC. Translating it yields CASSLLGQSYNEQFF.

The chain links TRBV27 to TRBJ2-5; 8 bases agree with TRBD2. CDR3 length: 15 residues. Trimming took 3 bases from V and 0 from J; bases not matched to a gene: 3. CDR1 is MNHEY and CDR2 is SMNVEV in the germline V gene (reference sequence). The CDR3 here is CASSFSGKYQETQYF. The DNA for the CDR3 is TGTGCCAGCAGTTTTAGCGGGAAGTACCAAGAGACCCAGTACTTC.

This chain links TRBV7-3 with TRBJ2-1; D may be TRBD2 (6 bases). The CDR3 totals 15 residues. CDR1 and CDR2 from the germline V gene are SGHTA and FQGTGA. Trimming pared 1 base from V and 9 bases from J, leaving 16 bases between. The CDR3 loop reads CASSLIPGVASEQFF. The CDR3 DNA reads as TGTGCCAGCAGCTTAATCCCGGGAGTAGCGAGTGAGCAGTTCTTC.